This TCR beta chain was sequenced in a study of blood T cell repertoires in COVID-19. Overall study context: Samples of COVID-19 (acute and convalescent) were obtained from the United States, Italy and Spain. The cDNA or gDNA used as material had been derived from T cells, B-cell-depleted T cells, or PBMCs.

CDR1 is KGHSH, CDR2 LQKENI, per germline. V shed 1 base and J shed 9 bases, with 13 bases lying between them. This CDR3 region has 15 residues. Original methodology: Estimated nucleated cell counts came from reference gene primer amplification. Libraries were prepared by immunoSEQ multiplex PCR; TCRdb keeps only in-frame clonotypes and omits some of them. Clonal size and the V and J genes are those of that table, whereas D and trimming came from the DNA. The profile shows 30,000 to 40,000 clones, 85% of them singletons. Sequences were obtained from peripheral blood. The clonotype comes from a human donor with acute or convalescent COVID-19. The donor label of this sample is uncertain. The chain links TRBV18 to TRBJ1-6, with D tentatively TRBD1 (5 bases). The CDR3 DNA reads as TGTGCCAGCTCACCACTCGGGCAGGGTAGTTCACCCCTCCACTTT. It codes for CASSPLGQGSSPLHF.